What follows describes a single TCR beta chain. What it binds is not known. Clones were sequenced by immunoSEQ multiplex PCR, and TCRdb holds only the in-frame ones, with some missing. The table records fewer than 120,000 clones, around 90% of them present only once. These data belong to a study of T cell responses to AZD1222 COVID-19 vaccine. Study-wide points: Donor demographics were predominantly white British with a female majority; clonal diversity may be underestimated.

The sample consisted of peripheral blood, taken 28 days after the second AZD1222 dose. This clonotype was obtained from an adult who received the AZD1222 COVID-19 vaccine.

Here the CDR3 reads CASVPFPGTEAFF. The CDR3 DNA follows: TGTGCCAGCGTGCCCTTCCCCGGCACTGAAGCTTTCTTT. The genes are TRBV19 and TRBJ1-1; D gene unclear. The CDR3 contains 13 residues. Germline CDR1 and CDR2: LNHDA and SQIVND (reference sequence). Trimming cost V 9 bases and J 4 bases, with 15 bases left between them.